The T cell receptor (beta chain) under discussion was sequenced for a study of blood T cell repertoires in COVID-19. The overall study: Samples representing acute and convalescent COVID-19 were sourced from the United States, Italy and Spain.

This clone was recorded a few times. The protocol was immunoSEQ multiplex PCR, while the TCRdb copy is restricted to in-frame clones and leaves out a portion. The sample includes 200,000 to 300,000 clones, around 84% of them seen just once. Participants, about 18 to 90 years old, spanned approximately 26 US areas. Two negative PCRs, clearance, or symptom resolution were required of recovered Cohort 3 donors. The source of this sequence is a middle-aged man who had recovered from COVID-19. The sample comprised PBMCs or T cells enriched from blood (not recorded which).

DNA for the CDR3: TGTGCCAGCAGCTTGGAAGCGACAGGGGAATGGGGCACTGAAGCTTTCTTT. It specifies CASSLEATGEWGTEAFF. The V and J genes are TRBV5-6 and TRBJ1-1; 8 nucleotides line up with TRBD1. The germline V gene encodes CDR1 SGHDT and CDR2 YYEEEE. V dropped 0 bases and J dropped 4; count of bases not matched to a gene: 11. The CDR3 is made up of 17 amino acids. Drawing the rest from reference TRBV5-6 and TRBJ1-1, the complete variable domain is DAGVTQSPTHLIKTRGQQVTLRCSPKSGHDTVSWYQQALGQGPQFIFQYYEEEERQRGNFPDRFSGHQFPNYSSELNVNALLLGDSALYLCASSLEATGEWGTEAFFGQGTRLTVV.